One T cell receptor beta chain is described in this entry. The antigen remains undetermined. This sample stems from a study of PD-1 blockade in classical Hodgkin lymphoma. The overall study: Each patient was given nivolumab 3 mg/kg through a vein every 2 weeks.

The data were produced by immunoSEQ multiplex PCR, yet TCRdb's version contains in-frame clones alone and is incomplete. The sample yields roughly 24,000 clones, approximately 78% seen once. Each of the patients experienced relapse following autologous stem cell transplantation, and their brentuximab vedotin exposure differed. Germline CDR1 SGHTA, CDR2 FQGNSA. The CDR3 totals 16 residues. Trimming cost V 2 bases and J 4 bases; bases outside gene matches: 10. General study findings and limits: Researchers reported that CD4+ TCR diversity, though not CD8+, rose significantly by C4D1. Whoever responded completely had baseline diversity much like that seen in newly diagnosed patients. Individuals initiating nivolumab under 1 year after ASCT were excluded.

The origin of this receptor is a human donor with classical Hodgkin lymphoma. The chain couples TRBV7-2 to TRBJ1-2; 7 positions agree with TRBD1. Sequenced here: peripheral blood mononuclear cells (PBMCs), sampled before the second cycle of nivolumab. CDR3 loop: CASSLSRDRDGYGYTF. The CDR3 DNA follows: TGTGCCAGCAGCTTAAGCAGGGACAGAGACGGCTATGGCTACACCTTC.